Listed here is a single T cell receptor (beta chain). The sample belongs to a study of blood T cell repertoires in COVID-19. The overall study: The United States, Italy and Spain provided the acute and convalescent COVID-19 samples. Sources were T cells, B-cell-depleted T cells, or PBMCs; the material itself was cDNA or gDNA.

Trimming at V came to 5 bases and at J to 4 bases, leaving 5 bases not matched to a gene. Germline V gene lookup returns CDR1 SGHDT and CDR2 YYEEEE. The CDR3 loop spans 13 amino acids. Per the authors' pipeline: Amplifying reference gene primers gave estimates of nucleated cell counts. Some clones are missing from TCRdb's copy, which holds only in-frame ones; the method was immunoSEQ multiplex PCR. V, J and clone size are taken as reported in that table, and D and trimming were inferred from the DNA itself. The sample yields about 150,000 clones, roughly 82% seen once. The TCR sequence derives from a woman between 45 and 65 years old with acute or convalescent COVID-19. The rearrangement uses TRBV5-6 and TRBJ2-7; 8 bases line up with TRBD2. Sequencing was done on a sample of peripheral blood. The CDR3 DNA sequence: TGTGCCAGCAGTGCGAGCGGGAGATACGAGCAGTACTTC. This encodes CASSASGRYEQYF.